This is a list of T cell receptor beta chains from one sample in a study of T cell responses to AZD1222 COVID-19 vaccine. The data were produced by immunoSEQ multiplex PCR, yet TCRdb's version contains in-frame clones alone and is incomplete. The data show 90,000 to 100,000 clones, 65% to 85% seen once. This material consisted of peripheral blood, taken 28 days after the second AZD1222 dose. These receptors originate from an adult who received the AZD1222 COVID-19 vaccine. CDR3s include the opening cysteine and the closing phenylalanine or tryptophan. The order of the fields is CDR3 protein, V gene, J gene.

CASSLMDEAFF	TRBV3-1/TRBV3-2	TRBJ1-1
CASSVEQGRYTGELFF	TRBV9	TRBJ2-2
CASSSQRGYTF	TRBV28	TRBJ1-2
CASSPNPAAEAFF	TRBV27	TRBJ1-1
CASSQYQLAGGLNEQFF	TRBV4-1	TRBJ2-1
CASSPSISGAEETQYF	TRBV3-1/TRBV3-2	TRBJ2-5
CASSFWNTEAFF	TRBV28	TRBJ1-1
CASSPRPGTSGGSRTQYF	TRBV9	TRBJ2-3
CASSYLDRNTEAFF	TRBV6-5	TRBJ1-1
CSVVRDPGNTIYF	TRBV29-1	TRBJ1-3
CASSLGQGAEGETQYF	TRBV7-8	TRBJ2-5
CASSPTPGDLGGYTF	TRBV3-1/TRBV3-2	TRBJ1-2
CASSVSGSSLGTEAFF	TRBV9	TRBJ1-1
CASSATSGTYEQYF	TRBV9	TRBJ2-7
CASSVSSIGEQYF	TRBV9	TRBJ2-7
CASSLAVGQYNEQFF	TRBV5-1	TRBJ2-1
CASSPGAGNSPLHF	TRBV5-5	TRBJ1-6
CASSRQGTEPQHF	TRBV10-2	TRBJ1-5
CASSLISEAFF	TRBV7-9	TRBJ1-1
CASKGGNTEAFF	TRBV11-3	TRBJ1-1
CASSDPGYEQYF	TRBV6-5	TRBJ2-7
CASSPGRIPAGRIYEQYF	TRBV7-9	TRBJ2-7
CASSVAGYEQFF	TRBV9	TRBJ2-1
CASSLQYSNQPQHF	TRBV27	TRBJ1-5
CASSQRDLGGYTF	TRBV3-1/TRBV3-2	TRBJ1-2
CASSLVSGTGNTGELFF	TRBV14	TRBJ2-2
CASSGRFEQYF	TRBV18	TRBJ2-7
CASSRSGTASYEQYF	TRBV5-4	TRBJ2-7
CASSFGLSQTQYF	TRBV27	TRBJ2-5
CASSVGGVGNTIYF	TRBV9	TRBJ1-3
CASSPISQGAVGYTF	TRBV7-8	TRBJ1-2
CASSIGEGRRNYGYTF	TRBV19	TRBJ1-2
CASRNSDSYEQYF	TRBV27	TRBJ2-7
CASSLGRQISGNTIYF	TRBV11-3	TRBJ1-3
CASSPPGPRRTEAFF	TRBV18	TRBJ1-1
CASSQGQMRNTIYF	TRBV3-1/TRBV3-2	TRBJ1-3
CASSPGLSYEQYF	TRBV11-3	TRBJ2-7
CASSLDRGFYEQYF	TRBV5-1	TRBJ2-7
CASREGSRGGEKLFF	TRBV19	TRBJ1-4
CASSQEWSGGARDTQYF	TRBV3-1/TRBV3-2	TRBJ2-3
CASSQGGQDTQYF	TRBV4-3	TRBJ2-3
CASGINSGTEAFF	TRBV12-5	TRBJ1-1
CASTQGASLYGYTF	TRBV28	TRBJ1-2
CASSLGTYEQYF	TRBV5-4	TRBJ2-7
CASSTVVGNQPQHF	TRBV7-2	TRBJ1-5
CASSQAAGTGLIYGYTF	TRBV4-1	TRBJ1-2
CASSPSRENYGHTF	TRBV6-5	TRBJ1-2
CASSGQGANEKLFF	TRBV2	TRBJ1-4
CASSLQEAYEQYF	TRBV5-1	TRBJ2-7
CASSLGGMAYNEQFF	TRBV7-2	TRBJ2-1
CASSPRTGPVGELFF	TRBV4-1	TRBJ2-2
CASRQGQIVNQPQHF	TRBV19	TRBJ1-5
CASSYRIYSPLHF	TRBV6-5	TRBJ1-6
CASSTEGTSVAEQYF	TRBV7-2	TRBJ2-7
CASSPTPGANVLTF	TRBV7-2	TRBJ2-6
CASSLRTGLSYEQYF	TRBV7-2	TRBJ2-7
CASSIGPMNTEAFF	TRBV19	TRBJ1-1
CASSLGLAGVYEQYF	TRBV5-4	TRBJ2-7